The text below deals with one T cell receptor beta chain. Its antigen is unknown. Germline values: CDR1 SGHNT, CDR2 YYREEE (reference sequence). The V end was cut by 7 bases, the J end by 4 bases, with 10 bases between. CDR3 length: 12 residues. Deep level was the assay's run setting. About 30,000 T cell genomes, or about 190 ng DNA, went into the sorted-subset replicate PCRs. This table comes from immunoSEQ multiplex PCR, and its TCRdb copy is limited to in-frame clones, with some not included. In the table there are under 200,000 clones, about 93% of which are singletons. The sample belongs to a study of shared clonotypes between healthy human individuals. Regarding the study as a whole: Donor clonotype sharing was expected to depend on sequencing depth. The study's rarefaction showed incomplete sorted-subset sequencing despite large depth.

The sample was naive CD4+ T cells sorted from blood. The subset: CD45RA+ positively selected. The V gene is TRBV5-4, the J gene TRBJ2-3, with D unclear. This clonotype originated in a woman younger than 45 in good health. The CDR3 reads CASGPGPDTQYF. The CDR3 nucleotides are TGTGCCAGCGGGCCAGGACCAGATACGCAGTATTTT.